Shown below are 15 T cell receptor beta chains from a single sample sequenced in a study of blood T cell repertoires in COVID-19. The data were produced by immunoSEQ multiplex PCR, yet TCRdb's version contains in-frame clones alone and is incomplete. The table has about 220,000 clones, around four fifths seen once. The sample comprised peripheral blood. The origin of the receptors is a woman aged 35 to 49 with active or convalescent COVID-19.

The count of this clone is one. The chain has TRBV2 and TRBJ1-2; 7 bases agree with TRBD1. CDR1 SNHLY and CDR2 FYNNEI come from the germline V gene. J lost 0 bases, V lost 9 bases, and 4 bases had no gene match. The CDR3 totals 13 residues. The CDR3 is CASQDRANYGYTF. In DNA, the CDR3 is TGTGCCAGTCAAGACAGGGCTAACTATGGCTACACCTTC.

This chain connects TRBV9 to TRBJ2-5, with D perhaps matching TRBD1 (7 bases). This CDR3 region has 13 residues. CDR1 and CDR2 (germline): SGDLS, YYNGEE. V was clipped by 3 bases and J by 4 bases, with 10 bases between them. The CDR3 loop reads CASSGQGGETQYF. The CDR3 DNA reads TGTGCCAGCAGCGGACAGGGAGGAGAGACCCAGTACTTC.

This chain links TRBV4-3 with TRBJ1-1, with TRBD1 matching over 11 bases. V was pared by 4 bases and J by 6 bases, with 7 bases of the junction left unmatched. CDR1 and CDR2 from the germline V gene are LGHNA and YSLEER. The CDR3 contains 15 residues. The CDR3 nucleotides are TGCGCCAGCAGCCTAGGGACAGGGGGGTTCTCTGAAGCTTTCTTT. This translates into CASSLGTGGFSEAFF.

The J gene is TRBJ2-3, the V gene TRBV5-1, with D possibly TRBD1 on 5 matching bases. The germline gives CDR1 SGHRS, CDR2 YFSETQ. The CDR3 runs to 13 residues. The V and J ends lost 4 bases and 5 bases respectively, with 11 bases between them. The CDR3 DNA is TGCGCCAGCAGCAATAATCAGGGAGATACGCAGTATTTT. Amino acids: CASSNNQGDTQYF.

Details on this clone: Compared with germline, one end of the junction differs, possibly owing to a read error. This chain connects TRBV3-1 (or the pseudogene TRBV3-2) to TRBJ2-7, with 7 bases identical to TRBD1. CDR1 LGHDT and CDR2 YNNKEL come from the germline V gene (reference sequence). CDR3 length equals 12 residues. CDR3 in DNA: TGTGCCAGCAGCCAAGGCCGGACAGGCTATCCCTTC. Translation gives CASSQGRTGYPF.

The chain combines TRBV9 with TRBJ2-7, with D maybe TRBD1 (5 bases). V lost 0 bases to trimming and J lost 2 bases, with 9 bases between them. There are 14 residues in the CDR3. Germline V gene sequence: CDR1 SGDLS, CDR2 YYNGEE. The CDR3 sequence is CASSVASRAYEQYF. CDR3 nucleotide sequence: TGTGCCAGCAGCGTAGCGAGCAGGGCCTACGAGCAGTACTTC. The full variable domain, in which reference TRBV9 and TRBJ2-7 provide the parts outside the CDR3, is DSGVTQTPKHLITATGQRVTLRCSPRSGDLSVYWYQQSLDQGLQFLIQYYNGEERAKGNILERFSAQQFPDLHSELNLSSLELGDSALYFCASSVASRAYEQYFGPGTRLTVT.

With respect to this clone: A much larger clone differs by one base, so this may be a read error. The rearrangement joins TRBV6-2 or TRBV6-3 to TRBJ1-2; TRBD1 matches at 11 bases. The CDR3 length is 14 residues. Germline lookup yields CDR1 MNHEY and CDR2 SVGEGT. The CDR3 DNA follows: TGTGCCAACAGTACGGACAGGGGGCTATATGGCTACACCTTC. This codes for CANSTDRGLYGYTF.

The genes are TRBV2 and TRBJ2-6; D is unclear. The V and J ends lost 3 bases and 0 bases respectively, with 3 bases between them. Germline V gives CDR1 SNHLY, CDR2 FYNNEI. There are 14 residues in the CDR3. The CDR3 protein is CASSDSSGANVLTF. CDR3 DNA sequence: TGTGCCAGCAGTGACAGCTCTGGGGCCAACGTCCTGACTTTC.

Ten or more counts support this clone. The genes are TRBV15 and TRBJ2-5, with D possibly TRBD2 on 5 matching bases. V was cut by 3 bases and J by 5 bases, with 7 bases left in between. Germline-derived CDR1 and CDR2 are LNHNV and YYDKDF (reference sequence). This CDR3 has 12 residues. In nucleotides, the CDR3 is TGTGCCACCAGCAGTAGCGACGAGACCCAGTACTTC. Encoded protein: CATSSSDETQYF. Supplemented by reference TRBV15 and TRBJ2-5, the full variable domain reads DAMVIQNPRYQVTQFGKPVTLSCSQTLNHNVMYWYQQKSSQAPKLLFHYYDKDFNNEADTPDNFQSRRPNTSFCFLDIRSPGLGDTAMYLCATSSSDETQYFGPGTRLLVL.

In this sample, this clone turned up a few times. Distinct nucleotide sequences in the sample also encode this CDR3. This chain uses TRBV11-2 with TRBJ1-1, with unresolved D. The CDR3 extends over 13 amino acids. Deletions cut 0 bases from V and 3 bases from J, with 5 bases between. Looked up from germline, CDR1 is SGHAT and CDR2 is FQNNGV. The CDR3 loop reads CASSLDIDTEAFF. In DNA, the CDR3 is TGTGCCAGCAGCTTAGATATCGACACTGAAGCTTTCTTT.

Only a few counts were recorded for this clone. V is TRBV5-1 and J is TRBJ2-7, with D perhaps TRBD1 (6 bases). V lost 3 bases and J lost 1, with 11 bases in between. This CDR3 has 14 residues. From germline, CDR1 is SGHRS and CDR2 YFSETQ. For the CDR3, the DNA is TGCGCCAGCAGCTGGGGGCAACCGTCCTACGAGCAGTACTTC. This encodes CASSWGQPSYEQYF.

This rearrangement joins TRBV6-9 to TRBJ2-7; D uncertain. The CDR3 contains 14 residues. Germline V CDR1 and CDR2: MNHGY, SVAAGI. V lost 6 bases and J 4 bases, leaving 16 bases between the germline ends. The DNA for the CDR3 is TGTGCCAGCAGGAACCGACTGAGCGAGTACGAGCAGTACTTC. Protein sequence: CASRNRLSEYEQYF.

The J gene is TRBJ2-1, the V gene TRBV28; 8 bases align to TRBD2. Germline V gene lookup returns CDR1 MDHEN and CDR2 SYDVKM. Germline trimming cut 5 bases from V and 3 bases from J; bases unmatched to any gene: 9. The CDR3 is 16 amino acids. The CDR3 reads CASSPPGGALYNEQFF. CDR3 coding DNA: TGTGCCAGCAGTCCCCCGGGGGGGGCCCTCTACAATGAGCAGTTCTTC.

The chain links TRBV5-1 to TRBJ1-5; 8 positions agree with TRBD1. The CDR3 is 18 amino acids. The junction had 11 bases not matched to a gene; V was cut back by 2 bases and J by 1 base. CDR1 is SGHRS, CDR2 YFSETQ, per germline. The CDR3: CASSFLTGGLDSNQPQHF. CDR3 sequence (DNA): TGCGCCAGCAGCTTTCTAACAGGGGGATTAGACAGCAATCAGCCCCAGCATTTT.

The rearrangement joins TRBV7-2 to TRBJ1-5; 8 nucleotides match TRBD1. V gave up 4 bases and J gave up 4 bases; unmatched junction bases: 3. Germline CDR1 and CDR2: SGHTA and FQGNSA. The CDR3 contains 14 residues. As DNA, the CDR3 is TGTGCCAGCAGCTCAAGACAGGGGAATCAGCCCCAGCATTTT. It specifies CASSSRQGNQPQHF. Supplemented by reference TRBV7-2 and TRBJ1-5, the full variable domain reads GAGVSQSPSNKVTEKGKDVELRCDPISGHTALYWYRQSLGQGLEFLIYFQGNSAPDKSGLPSDRFSAERTGGSVSTLTIQRTQQEDSAVYLCASSSRQGNQPQHFGDGTRLSIL.